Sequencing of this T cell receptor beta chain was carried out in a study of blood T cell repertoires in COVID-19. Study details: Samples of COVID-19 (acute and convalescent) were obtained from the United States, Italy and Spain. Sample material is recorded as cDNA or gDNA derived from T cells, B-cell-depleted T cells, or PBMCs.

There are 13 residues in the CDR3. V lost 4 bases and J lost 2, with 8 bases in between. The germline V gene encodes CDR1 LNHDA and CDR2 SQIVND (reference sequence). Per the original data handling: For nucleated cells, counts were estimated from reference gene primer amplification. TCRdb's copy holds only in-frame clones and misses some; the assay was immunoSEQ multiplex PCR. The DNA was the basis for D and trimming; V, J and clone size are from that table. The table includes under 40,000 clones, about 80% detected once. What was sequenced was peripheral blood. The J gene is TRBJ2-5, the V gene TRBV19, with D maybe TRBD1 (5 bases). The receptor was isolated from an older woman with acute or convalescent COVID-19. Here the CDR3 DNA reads TGTGCCAGTAGTAGGAACAGGCAAGAGACCCAGTACTTC. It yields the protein CASSRNRQETQYF.